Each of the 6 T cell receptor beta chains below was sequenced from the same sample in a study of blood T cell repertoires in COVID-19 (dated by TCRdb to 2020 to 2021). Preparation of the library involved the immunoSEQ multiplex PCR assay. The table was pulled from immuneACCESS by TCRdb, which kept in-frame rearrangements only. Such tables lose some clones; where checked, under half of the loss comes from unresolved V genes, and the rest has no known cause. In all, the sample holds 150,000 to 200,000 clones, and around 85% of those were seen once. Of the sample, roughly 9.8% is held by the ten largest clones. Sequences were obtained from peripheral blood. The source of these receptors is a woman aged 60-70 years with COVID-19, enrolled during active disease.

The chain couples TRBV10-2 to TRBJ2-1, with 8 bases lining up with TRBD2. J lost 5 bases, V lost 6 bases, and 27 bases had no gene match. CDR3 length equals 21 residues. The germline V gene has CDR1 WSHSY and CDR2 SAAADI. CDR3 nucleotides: TGCGCCAGCAGCGTTGGGTGGGGCGGGGGGCCCTCAACTAGCGGTCACAATGAGCAGTTCTTC. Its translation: CASSVGWGGGPSTSGHNEQFF.

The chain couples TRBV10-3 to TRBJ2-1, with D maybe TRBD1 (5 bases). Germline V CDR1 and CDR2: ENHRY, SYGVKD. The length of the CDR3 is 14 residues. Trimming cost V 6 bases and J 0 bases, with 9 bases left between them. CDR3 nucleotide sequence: TGTGCCATCAGGGGGCCGAGCTCCTACAATGAGCAGTTCTTC. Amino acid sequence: CAIRGPSSYNEQFF.

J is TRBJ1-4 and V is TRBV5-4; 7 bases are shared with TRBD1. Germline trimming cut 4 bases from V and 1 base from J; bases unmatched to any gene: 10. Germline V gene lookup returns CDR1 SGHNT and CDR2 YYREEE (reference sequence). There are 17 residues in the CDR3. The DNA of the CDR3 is TGTGCCAGCAGCCGCGGGACAGAACGATTAACTAATGAAAAACTGTTTTTT. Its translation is CASSRGTERLTNEKLFF.

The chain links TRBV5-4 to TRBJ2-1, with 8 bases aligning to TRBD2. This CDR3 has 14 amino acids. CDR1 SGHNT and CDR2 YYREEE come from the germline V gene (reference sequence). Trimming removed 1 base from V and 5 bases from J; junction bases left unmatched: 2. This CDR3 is CASSLRLAHNEQFF. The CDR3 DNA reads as TGTGCCAGCAGCTTGAGACTAGCGCACAATGAGCAGTTCTTC.

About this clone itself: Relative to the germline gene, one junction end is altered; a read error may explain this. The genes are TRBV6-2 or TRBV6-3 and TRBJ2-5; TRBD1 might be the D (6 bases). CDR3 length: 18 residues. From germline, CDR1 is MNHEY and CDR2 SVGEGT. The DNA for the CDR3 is TGTGCCAGCAGTTACTCGGGGTTTGGGCAGGGGACAAGAGAGGCCCAGTACTTC. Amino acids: CASSYSGFGQGTREAQYF.

This chain's CDR3 is CAWSPSPYEQYF. CDR3 sequence (DNA): TGTGCCTGGAGCCCTAGTCCCTACGAGCAGTACTTC. The chain links TRBV30 to TRBJ2-7; no definite D call. Germline V gene data show CDR1 as GTSNPN and CDR2 as SVGIG (reference sequence). The CDR3 loop spans 12 amino acids. Deletions cut 3 bases from V and 2 bases from J, with 8 bases between.